By share of the sample, the clone carrying this TCR beta chain is medium-sized. Its antigen is still unknown. The CDR3 extends over 16 amino acids. The J segment lost 3 bases and the V segment lost 3 bases, leaving 10 bases of the junction unmatched. Germline loops: CDR1 ENHRY, CDR2 SYGVKD. This entry belongs to a study of glioma-infiltrating T cells. Study-wide points: Very few CDR3 sequences were shared between tissue and blood. Gliomas, especially low-grade, showed above-expected tissue-blood divergence; non-neoplastic patients showed below.

The iRepertoire nested amplicon-rescue multiplex PCR amplified TCR alpha and beta CDR3s from RNA. Input was about 85-450 ng of tissue mRNA or PBMC total RNA. TCRdb processed the multiplex PCR reads anew with MiXCR; each CDR3 protein has one entry. The sample has about 4,300 distinct CDR3 sequences, approximately 24% seen once. The sample comprised glioma tissue, nonneoplastic brain tissue, or PBMCs (not recorded which). The gene calls are TRBV10-3 and TRBJ1-2; 7 bases are shared with TRBD1. This TCR derives from a human donor with low-grade glioma or glioblastoma, undergoing nonglioma brain surgery, or in good health (not recorded which). CDR3 region: CAISDPTGVVDYGYTF. The CDR3 coding sequence is TGTGCCATCAGTGACCCCACAGGGGTAGTTGACTATGGCTACACCTTC.